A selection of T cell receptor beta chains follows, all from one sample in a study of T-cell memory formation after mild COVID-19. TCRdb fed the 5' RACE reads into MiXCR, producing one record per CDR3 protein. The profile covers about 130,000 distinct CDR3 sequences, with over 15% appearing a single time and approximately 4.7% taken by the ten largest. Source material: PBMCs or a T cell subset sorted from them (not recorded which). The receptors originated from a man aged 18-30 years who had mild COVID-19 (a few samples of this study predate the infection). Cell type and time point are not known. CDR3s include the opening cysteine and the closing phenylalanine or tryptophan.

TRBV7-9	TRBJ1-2	CASSFDSQYRGYTF
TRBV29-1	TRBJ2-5	CSGGLQGDETQYF
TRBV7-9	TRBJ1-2	CASSNTRGGYTF
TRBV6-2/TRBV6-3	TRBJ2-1	CASTGAVAQNNEQFF
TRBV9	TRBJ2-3	CASSPTSGTDTQYF
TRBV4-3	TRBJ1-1	CASNSIGTENTEAFF
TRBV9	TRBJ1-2	CASSVDVSGNNYGYTF
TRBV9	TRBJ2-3	CASSVWAGGPDTQYF
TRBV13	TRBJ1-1	CASRRTGGSTEAFF
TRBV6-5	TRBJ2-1	CASSQRTSGGVEQFF
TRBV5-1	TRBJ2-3	CASSSGPADTQYF
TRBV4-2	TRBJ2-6	CASSQVGAGANVLTF
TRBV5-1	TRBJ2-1	CASSLLDREQFF
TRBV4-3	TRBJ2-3	CASSQDLLTGASTDTQYF
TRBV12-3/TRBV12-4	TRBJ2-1	CASSLGSGTLGNEQFF
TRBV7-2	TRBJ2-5	CASSFTGGETQYF
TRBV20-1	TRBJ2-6	CSALASSSGANVLTF
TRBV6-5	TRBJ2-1	CASKKTYRGYNEQFF
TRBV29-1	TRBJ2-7	CSVELPTAPYEQYF
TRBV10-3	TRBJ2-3	CAIKGGGTDTQYF
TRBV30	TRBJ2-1	CAWKPVPLVSNEQFF
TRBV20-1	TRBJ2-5	CSASTGNQETQYF
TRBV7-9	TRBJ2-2	CASSLLSGRTGELFF
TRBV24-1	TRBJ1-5	CAIQDRSNQPQHF